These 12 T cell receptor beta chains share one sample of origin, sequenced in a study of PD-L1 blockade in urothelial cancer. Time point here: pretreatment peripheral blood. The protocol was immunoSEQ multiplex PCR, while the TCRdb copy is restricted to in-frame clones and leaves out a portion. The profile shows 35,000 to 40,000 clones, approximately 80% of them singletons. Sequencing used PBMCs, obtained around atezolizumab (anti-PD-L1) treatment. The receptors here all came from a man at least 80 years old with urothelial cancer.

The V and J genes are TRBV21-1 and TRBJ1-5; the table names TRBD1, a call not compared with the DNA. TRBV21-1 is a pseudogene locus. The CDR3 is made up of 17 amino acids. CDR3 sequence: CASTRDRTPYSNQPQHF. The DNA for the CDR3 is TGTGCCAGCACCCGGGACAGAACCCCCTATAGCAATCAGCCCCAGCATTTT.

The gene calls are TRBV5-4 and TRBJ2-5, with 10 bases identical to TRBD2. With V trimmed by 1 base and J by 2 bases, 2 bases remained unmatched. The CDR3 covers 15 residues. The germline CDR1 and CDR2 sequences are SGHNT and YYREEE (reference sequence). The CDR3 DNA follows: TGTGCCAGCAGCTTGACTAGCGGGACACAAGAGACCCAGTACTTC. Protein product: CASSLTSGTQETQYF.

Written as DNA, the CDR3 is TGTGCCAGCAGCCATTCGTTACAAGCGCAGTATTTT. This sequence encodes CASSHSLQAQYF. This rearrangement joins TRBV14 to TRBJ2-3; D unresolved. This CDR3 comprises 12 residues. V lost 3 bases and J 10 bases, leaving 11 bases between the germline ends. From germline, CDR1 is SGHDN and CDR2 FVKESK.

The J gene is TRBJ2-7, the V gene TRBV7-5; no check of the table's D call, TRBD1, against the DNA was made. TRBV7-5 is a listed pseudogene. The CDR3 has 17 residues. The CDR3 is CARSLDLRTNSAYEQYF. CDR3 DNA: TGTGCCAGAAGCTTAGACCTTCGGACAAATTCGGCCTACGAGCAGTACTTC.

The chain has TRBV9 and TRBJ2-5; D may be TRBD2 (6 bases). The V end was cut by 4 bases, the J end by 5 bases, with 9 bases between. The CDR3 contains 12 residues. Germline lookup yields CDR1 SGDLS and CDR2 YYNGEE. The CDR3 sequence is CASSRGGETQYF. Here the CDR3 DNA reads TGTGCCAGCAGCAGGGGAGGCGAGACCCAGTACTTC. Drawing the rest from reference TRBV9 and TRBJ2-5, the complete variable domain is DSGVTQTPKHLITATGQRVTLRCSPRSGDLSVYWYQQSLDQGLQFLIQYYNGEERAKGNILERFSAQQFPDLHSELNLSSLELGDSALYFCASSRGGETQYFGPGTRLLVL.

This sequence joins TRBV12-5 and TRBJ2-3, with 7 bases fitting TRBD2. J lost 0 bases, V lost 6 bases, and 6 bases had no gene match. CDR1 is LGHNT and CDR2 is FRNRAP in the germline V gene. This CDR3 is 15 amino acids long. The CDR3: CASGPGLTSTDTQYF. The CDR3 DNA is TGTGCTAGTGGACCGGGACTAACGAGCACAGATACGCAGTATTTT.

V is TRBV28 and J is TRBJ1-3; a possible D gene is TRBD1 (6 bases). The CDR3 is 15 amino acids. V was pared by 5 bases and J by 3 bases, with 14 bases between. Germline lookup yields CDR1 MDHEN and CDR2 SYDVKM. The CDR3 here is CASSTGKLGGNTIYF. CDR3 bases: TGTGCCAGCAGTACAGGGAAGCTTGGTGGAAACACCATATATTTT.

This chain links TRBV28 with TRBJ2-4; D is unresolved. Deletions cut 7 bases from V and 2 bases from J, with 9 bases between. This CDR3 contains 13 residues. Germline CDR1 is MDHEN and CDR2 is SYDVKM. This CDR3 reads CASTRTPKNIQYF. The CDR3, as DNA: TGTGCCAGCACTAGAACGCCCAAAAACATTCAGTACTTC.

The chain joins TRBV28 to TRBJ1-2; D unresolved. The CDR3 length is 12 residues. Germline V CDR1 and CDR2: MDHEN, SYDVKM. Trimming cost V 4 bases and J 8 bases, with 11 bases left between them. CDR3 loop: CASSYHPRGYTF. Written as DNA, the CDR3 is TGTGCCAGCAGTTACCACCCTAGGGGCTACACCTTC.

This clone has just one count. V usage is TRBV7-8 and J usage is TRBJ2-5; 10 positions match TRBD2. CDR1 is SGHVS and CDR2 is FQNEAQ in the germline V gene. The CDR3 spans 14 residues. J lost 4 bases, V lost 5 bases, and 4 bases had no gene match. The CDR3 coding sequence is TGTGCCAGCAGCCCCAGCGGGAGGGCAGAGACCCAGTACTTC. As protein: CASSPSGRAETQYF.

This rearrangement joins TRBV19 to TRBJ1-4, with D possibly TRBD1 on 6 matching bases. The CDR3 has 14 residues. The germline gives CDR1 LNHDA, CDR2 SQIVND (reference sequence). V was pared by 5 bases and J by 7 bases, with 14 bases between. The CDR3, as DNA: TGTGCCAGTAGTGAATCCGGGACACCTGAAAAACTGTTTTTT. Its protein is CASSESGTPEKLFF.

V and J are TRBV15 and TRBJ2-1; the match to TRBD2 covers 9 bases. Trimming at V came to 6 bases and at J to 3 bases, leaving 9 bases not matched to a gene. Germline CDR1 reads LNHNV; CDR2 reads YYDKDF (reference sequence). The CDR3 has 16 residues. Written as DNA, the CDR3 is TGTGCCACCAGTTCCCTCCGGACTAGCGACTACAATGAGCAGTTCTTC. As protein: CATSSLRTSDYNEQFF. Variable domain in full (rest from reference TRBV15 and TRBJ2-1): DAMVIQNPRYQVTQFGKPVTLSCSQTLNHNVMYWYQQKSSQAPKLLFHYYDKDFNNEADTPDNFQSRRPNTSFCFLDIRSPGLGDTAMYLCATSSLRTSDYNEQFFGPGTRLTVL.